Listed below are T cell receptor beta chains from one sample, sequenced in a study of cytomegalovirus exposure and HLA in healthy donors. TCRdb's copy holds only in-frame clones and misses some; the assay was immunoSEQ multiplex PCR. The data show more than 80,000 clones, 75% to 85% seen once. The sample consisted of PBMCs. The receptors shown here come from a man aged 45-60 years in good health and CMV-seronegative. Each CDR3 is given with its conserved first and last residue. A D gene is named only where the DNA matches it firmly. Expanded clones are given a class, and other clones once, few, many or no size at all.

V	size	J	D	CDR3	DNA
TRBV27	-	TRBJ2-7	-	CASSWLGRENEQYF	TGTGCCAGCAGTTGGTTGGGCAGGGAAAACGAGCAGTACTTC
TRBV5-1	-	TRBJ2-5	-	CASSSVGGQETQYF	TGCGCCAGCAGCTCCGTCGGGGGTCAAGAGACCCAGTACTTC
TRBV29-1	-	TRBJ2-5	TRBD1	CSVDNGTGGETRYF	TGCAGCGTTGATAACGGGACAGGGGGAGAGACCCGGTACTTC
TRBV5-5	few	TRBJ1-1	-	CASSWETNTEAFF	TGTGCCAGCAGCTGGGAGACGAACACTGAAGCTTTCTTT
TRBV11-2	-	TRBJ1-6	TRBD1	CASSPTGMGSYNSPLHF	TGTGCCAGCAGCCCGACAGGGATGGGCTCCTATAATTCACCCCTCCACTTT
TRBV5-1	-	TRBJ2-2	-	CASSEGGAPGGGELFF	TGCGCCAGCAGCGAAGGGGGGGCACCCGGCGGCGGGGAGCTGTTTTTT
TRBV6-5	-	TRBJ1-5	-	CASSSNRKGDQPQHF	TGTGCCAGCAGTAGTAATAGAAAGGGAGATCAGCCCCAGCATTTT
TRBV7-9	-	TRBJ2-1	TRBD2	CSSSLSGRFYNEQFF	TGTTCCAGCAGCTTAAGCGGGAGATTCTACAATGAGCAGTTCTTC
TRBV29-1	-	TRBJ2-3	-	CSVESEGSTDTQYF	TGCAGCGTTGAATCTGAGGGCAGCACAGATACGCAGTATTTT
TRBV5-1	-	TRBJ1-2	-	CASATGGGPGNYGYTF	TGCGCCAGCGCAACCGGGGGGGGGCCGGGGAACTATGGCTACACCTTC
TRBV29-1	-	TRBJ1-4	-	CSVSRDNNEKLFF	TGCAGCGTTTCTCGGGACAATAATGAAAAACTGTTTTTT
TRBV14	once	TRBJ1-4	TRBD1	CASSPGTGDEKLFF	TGTGCCAGCAGCCCCGGGACAGGGGATGAAAAACTGTTTTTT
TRBV29-1	-	TRBJ1-1	TRBD1	CSVDPTGEKGTEAFF	TGCAGCGTTGACCCCACAGGGGAGAAGGGCACTGAAGCTTTCTTT
TRBV10-3	-	TRBJ2-1	-	CAISAEGNEQFF	TGTGCCATCTCGGCGGAGGGAAATGAGCAGTTCTTC
TRBV4-1	-	TRBJ2-7	-	CASSQGDNEQYF	TGCGCCAGCAGCCAGGGGGACAACGAGCAGTACTTC
TRBV30	-	TRBJ2-3	-	CAWSFTRDDTQYF	TGTGCCTGGAGTTTTACTAGGGATGATACGCAGTATTTT
TRBV2	-	TRBJ1-5	TRBD1	CASGQGSDQPQHF	TGTGCCAGTGGACAGGGAAGTGATCAGCCCCAGCATTTT
TRBV11-2	-	TRBJ1-2	-	CASSSGRGYGYTF	TGTGCCAGCAGCTCTGGCAGAGGATATGGCTACACCTTC
TRBV13	-	TRBJ2-1	-	CASSLGDMSNEQFF	TGTGCCAGCAGCTTGGGGGACATGTCGAATGAGCAGTTCTTC
TRBV6-1	-	TRBJ2-7	TRBD1	CASSETTGLAYEQYF	TGTGCCAGCAGTGAAACGACAGGGTTGGCCTACGAGCAGTACTTC
TRBV6-1	-	TRBJ2-5	TRBD2	CASGPTSGGRETQYF	TGTGCCAGCGGCCCTACTAGCGGGGGCAGGGAGACCCAGTACTTC
TRBV30	-	TRBJ1-2	-	CAWNLGGYGYTF	TGTGCCTGGAATTTGGGGGGTTATGGCTACACCTTC
TRBV19	-	TRBJ1-4	TRBD1	CASRGQQNEKLFF	TGTGCCAGTAGGGGACAGCAGAATGAAAAACTGTTTTTT
TRBV10-2	once	TRBJ2-5	-	CASSPGGQETQYF	TGCGCCAGCAGTCCGGGGGGCCAGGAGACCCAGTACTTC
TRBV5-5	-	TRBJ1-1	-	CASSPQDMNTEAFF	TGTGCCAGCAGCCCGCAGGACATGAACACTGAAGCTTTCTTT
TRBV5-1	-	TRBJ2-3	TRBD1	CASSPEGQGRDTQYF	TGCGCCAGCAGCCCGGAGGGACAGGGGCGGGATACGCAGTATTTT
TRBV28	-	TRBJ2-5	TRBD1	CASKTGVQETQYF	TGTGCCAGCAAGACAGGGGTCCAAGAGACCCAGTACTTC
TRBV11-2	few	TRBJ1-3	-	CASSPIGGRTSGNTIYF	TGTGCCAGCAGCCCTATAGGGGGTAGAACCTCTGGAAACACCATATATTTT
TRBV6-5	-	TRBJ1-6	TRBD1	CASSRTGTDFSPLHF	TGTGCCAGCAGTAGGACGGGGACAGATTTCTCACCCCTCCACTTT
TRBV7-2	-	TRBJ2-2	-	CASSRGGAGELFF	TGTGCCAGCAGCCGAGGGGGGGCCGGGGAGCTGTTTTTT
TRBV2	few	TRBJ2-2	-	CASSDIFGAAGELFF	TGTGCCAGCAGTGACATTTTTGGGGCCGCCGGGGAGCTGTTTTTT
TRBV7-2	-	TRBJ1-6	-	CASSPRGSPLHF	TGTGCCAGCAGTCCAAGGGGTTCACCCCTCCACTTT
TRBV19	once	TRBJ2-7	TRBD1	CASSIGGTGYYEQYF	TGTGCCAGTAGTATAGGTGGGACAGGGTACTACGAGCAGTACTTC
TRBV6-5	few	TRBJ1-1	-	CASSPGGVEAFF	TGTGCCAGCAGCCCCGGGGGAGTTGAAGCTTTCTTT
TRBV30	-	TRBJ2-1	-	CAWSVGLGGNEQFF	TGTGCCTGGAGTGTAGGACTGGGCGGGAATGAGCAGTTCTTC
TRBV30	-	TRBJ2-1	-	CAWRVANEQFF	TGTGCCTGGAGGGTAGCCAATGAGCAGTTCTTC
TRBV5-1	-	TRBJ2-3	-	CASSPGNSASTDTQYF	TGCGCCAGCAGCCCAGGGAACAGCGCTAGCACAGATACGCAGTATTTT
TRBV18	-	TRBJ1-1	TRBD1	CASSPSGGVGEAFF	TGTGCCAGCTCACCTTCAGGGGGAGTGGGTGAAGCTTTCTTT
TRBV10-1	-	TRBJ1-1	-	CASSELLRTEAFF	TGCGCCAGCAGTGAGCTCTTGAGGACTGAAGCTTTCTTT
TRBV7-9	-	TRBJ2-3	-	CASSLVTRRGTDTQYF	TGTGCCAGCAGCTTAGTGACTAGAAGGGGCACAGATACGCAGTATTTT
TRBV19	-	TRBJ1-4	TRBD1	CASSPLGGHEKLFF	TGTGCCAGTAGTCCCTTAGGGGGCCATGAAAAACTGTTTTTT
TRBV27	-	TRBJ1-6	-	CASTGRFSGTYNSPLHF	TGTGCCAGCACGGGCAGGTTCTCCGGGACCTATAATTCACCCCTCCACTTT
TRBV30	-	TRBJ1-5	-	CAWKRGNQPQHF	TGTGCCTGGAAACGGGGGAATCAGCCCCAGCATTTT
TRBV28	-	TRBJ1-4	TRBD1	CASSSPGQGYEKLFF	TGTGCCAGCAGTTCCCCGGGACAGGGGTATGAAAAACTGTTTTTT
TRBV10-1	-	TRBJ2-1	-	CASSGRDEQFF	TGCGCCAGCAGTGGACGGGATGAGCAGTTCTTC
TRBV6-1	-	TRBJ1-1	TRBD1	CASSARGTEITEAFF	TGTGCCAGCAGTGCCCGCGGGACAGAAATAACTGAAGCTTTCTTT
TRBV7-9	-	TRBJ2-7	TRBD1	CASSSTGAVTYEQYF	TGTGCCAGCAGCTCGACAGGGGCCGTAACCTACGAGCAGTACTTC
TRBV19	-	TRBJ2-5	TRBD1	CASSAPGQGTETQYF	TGTGCCAGCTCGGCACCGGGACAGGGGACGGAGACCCAGTACTTC
TRBV6-1	-	TRBJ2-3	TRBD2	CASSVGGGVPDTQYF	TGTGCCAGCAGTGTCGGCGGGGGGGTTCCAGATACGCAGTATTTT
TRBV9	-	TRBJ1-6	TRBD1	CASSLQGQGNSPLHF	TGTGCCAGCAGCCTACAGGGACAGGGGAATTCACCCCTCCACTTT
TRBV19	-	TRBJ1-1	-	CASSINRGGTEAFF	TGTGCCAGTAGTATAAATAGGGGGGGTACTGAAGCTTTCTTT
TRBV7-2	-	TRBJ1-4	TRBD1	CASSLPTGGNEKLFF	TGTGCCAGCAGCTTACCGACAGGGGGAAATGAAAAACTGTTTTTT
TRBV6-5	-	TRBJ2-1	TRBD2	CASSYGGLAGDNEQFF	TGTGCCAGCAGTTATGGCGGACTAGCGGGGGACAATGAGCAGTTCTTC
TRBV7-2	once	TRBJ2-1	-	CASSLAGISNEQFF	TGTGCCAGCAGCTTGGCAGGGATTTCGAATGAGCAGTTCTTC
TRBV5-6	once	TRBJ1-4	TRBD1	CASSWGTGTNEKLFF	TGTGCCAGCAGCTGGGGGACAGGCACAAATGAAAAACTGTTTTTT
TRBV7-9	-	TRBJ2-2	TRBD2	CASSLAGTSGGLNTGELFF	TGTGCCAGCAGCCTAGCCGGGACTAGCGGGGGATTGAACACCGGGGAGCTGTTTTTT
TRBV7-2	-	TRBJ1-6	TRBD1	CASSLALDRASGSPLHF	TGTGCCAGCAGCTTAGCCCTCGACAGGGCATCCGGATCACCCCTCCACTTT
TRBV7-2	once	TRBJ1-5	TRBD1	CASSPGQRNQPQHF	TGTGCCAGCAGCCCGGGACAGCGTAATCAGCCCCAGCATTTT
TRBV18	-	TRBJ1-2	-	CASSRDKNYGYTF	TGTGCCAGCTCAAGGGACAAAAACTATGGCTACACCTTC